A selection of T cell receptor beta chains follows, all from one sample in a study of blood T cells in healthy people across ages. TCRdb reprocessed the 5' RACE reads via MiXCR and lists one record per CDR3 protein. Among around 1,500,000 distinct CDR3 sequences, around two fifths were seen once, and the ten largest hold 7% to 9.5%. The sequenced material came from blood. These receptors originate from a young woman in good health. Both conserved end residues are part of each CDR3. The order of the fields is D gene, J gene, V gene, CDR3 protein. A D gene is named only where the DNA matches it firmly.

d_call: NA; j_call: TRBJ2-3; v_call: TRBV11-1; cdr3_aa: CASSPDYYTDTQYF
d_call: NA; j_call: TRBJ1-5; v_call: TRBV10-3; cdr3_aa: CAISAGSQPQHF
d_call: TRBD1; j_call: TRBJ1-1; v_call: TRBV27; cdr3_aa: CASSYDGQGYRAFF
d_call: NA; j_call: TRBJ2-6; v_call: TRBV5-1; cdr3_aa: CASSFQSSGANVLTF
d_call: NA; j_call: TRBJ2-1; v_call: TRBV6-1; cdr3_aa: CASRKTGEPYNEQFF
d_call: NA; j_call: TRBJ1-2; v_call: TRBV12-3/TRBV12-4; cdr3_aa: CASTWATNYGYTF
d_call: NA; j_call: TRBJ2-7; v_call: TRBV20-1; cdr3_aa: CSASINRYEQYF
d_call: NA; j_call: TRBJ2-2; v_call: TRBV9; cdr3_aa: CASSVVAVQTRTGELFF
d_call: TRBD1; j_call: TRBJ1-1; v_call: TRBV29-1; cdr3_aa: CSAADRVGTEAFF
d_call: NA; j_call: TRBJ1-2; v_call: TRBV12-3/TRBV12-4; cdr3_aa: CASRGGGPYGYTF
d_call: NA; j_call: TRBJ2-3; v_call: TRBV11-2; cdr3_aa: CASSLRETRDTQYF
d_call: NA; j_call: TRBJ2-5; v_call: TRBV18; cdr3_aa: CASSPSQGEGFQETQYF
d_call: TRBD2; j_call: TRBJ2-1; v_call: TRBV12-5; cdr3_aa: CASGLIAGEGNEQFF
d_call: TRBD2; j_call: TRBJ2-7; v_call: TRBV18; cdr3_aa: CASSPYGTSGREQYF
d_call: NA; j_call: TRBJ1-2; v_call: TRBV7-2; cdr3_aa: CASSPQGPYGYTF
d_call: NA; j_call: TRBJ1-2; v_call: TRBV6-1; cdr3_aa: CASSEQVGSSYGYTF
d_call: NA; j_call: TRBJ1-1; v_call: TRBV25-1; cdr3_aa: CASSEGGTNTEAFF
d_call: TRBD2; j_call: TRBJ2-7; v_call: TRBV18; cdr3_aa: CASSPTSDYEQYF
d_call: NA; j_call: TRBJ2-3; v_call: TRBV4-1; cdr3_aa: CASSQGDRVNTQYF
d_call: TRBD1; j_call: TRBJ1-6; v_call: TRBV20-1; cdr3_aa: CSARRRDRAENSPLHF
d_call: TRBD1; j_call: TRBJ1-2; v_call: TRBV20-1; cdr3_aa: CSAIPGTGYGYTF
d_call: TRBD2; j_call: TRBJ2-7; v_call: TRBV5-1; cdr3_aa: CASSIAGVNNEQYF
d_call: NA; j_call: TRBJ1-6; v_call: TRBV28; cdr3_aa: CASSLGDRVNSPLHF
d_call: TRBD1; j_call: TRBJ1-4; v_call: TRBV2; cdr3_aa: CASRSGTGLQKLFF
d_call: TRBD2; j_call: TRBJ2-5; v_call: TRBV10-3; cdr3_aa: CTISDPGLAGGNEQYF
d_call: NA; j_call: NA; v_call: TRBV21-1; cdr3_aa: CASSKSPQESYEQYF
d_call: NA; j_call: NA; v_call: TRBV3-1; cdr3_aa: CASSQSQGGETQYF
d_call: TRBD1; j_call: TRBJ2-5; v_call: TRBV6-5; cdr3_aa: CASRTQGALLETQYF
d_call: TRBD1; j_call: TRBJ2-1; v_call: TRBV9; cdr3_aa: CASSPTGSGEQFF
d_call: TRBD2; j_call: TRBJ2-3; v_call: TRBV20-1; cdr3_aa: CSARDMLLAEDTQYF
d_call: TRBD1; j_call: TRBJ2-4; v_call: TRBV9; cdr3_aa: CASSFGQGVLSPKNIQYF
d_call: NA; j_call: TRBJ2-5; v_call: TRBV3-1; cdr3_aa: CASSQVGTGAIQETQYF